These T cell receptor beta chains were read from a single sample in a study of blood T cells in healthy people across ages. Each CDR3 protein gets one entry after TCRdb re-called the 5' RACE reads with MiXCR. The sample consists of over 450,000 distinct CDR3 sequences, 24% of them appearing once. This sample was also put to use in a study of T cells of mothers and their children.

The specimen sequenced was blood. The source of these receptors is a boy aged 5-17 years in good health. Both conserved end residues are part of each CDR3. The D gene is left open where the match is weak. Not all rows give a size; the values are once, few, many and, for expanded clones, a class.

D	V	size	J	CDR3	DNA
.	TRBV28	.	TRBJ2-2	CASSFLLQLNTGELFF	TGTGCCAGCAGTTTTCTTTTACAGCTGAACACCGGGGAGCTGTTTTTT
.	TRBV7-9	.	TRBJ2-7	CAINMAGPNSYEQYF	TGTGCCATAAACATGGCGGGCCCTAACTCCTACGAGCAGTACTTC
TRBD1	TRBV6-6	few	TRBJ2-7	CASSFRQGGEQYF	TGTGCCAGCAGTTTTCGACAGGGCGGGGAGCAGTACTTC
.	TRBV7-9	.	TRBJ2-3	CASKTQGTDTQYF	TGTGCCAGCAAGACTCAGGGCACAGATACGCAGTATTTT
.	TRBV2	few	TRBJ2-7	CASSEAITGTTYEQYF	TGTGCCAGCAGTGAAGCAATAACAGGGACAACCTACGAGCAGTACTTC
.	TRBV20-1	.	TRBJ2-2	CSAHDTGELFF	TGCAGTGCTCATGACACCGGGGAGCTGTTTTTT
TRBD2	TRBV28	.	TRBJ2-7	CASSFGGYHMGGDIPYEQYF	TGTGCCAGCAGTTTTGGAGGCTACCATATGGGGGGGGATATCCCCTACGAGCAGTACTTC
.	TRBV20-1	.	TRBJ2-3	CSARGRADTDTQYF	TGCAGTGCTAGAGGCCGAGCAGACACAGATACGCAGTATTTT
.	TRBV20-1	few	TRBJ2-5	CSALTAIWVETQYF	TGCAGTGCCCTGACAGCCATATGGGTAGAGACCCAGTACTTC
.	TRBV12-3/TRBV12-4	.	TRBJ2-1	CASNLHRDVNEQFF	TGTGCCAGCAATCTACACCGGGACGTCAATGAGCAGTTCTTC
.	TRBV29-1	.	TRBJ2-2	CSVVGGLGTGELFF	TGCAGCGTTGTCGGGGGGCTCGGTACCGGGGAGCTGTTTTTT
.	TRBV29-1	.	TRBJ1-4	CSATGSGGEEKLFF	TGCAGCGCCACGGGATCTGGGGGCGAAGAAAAACTGTTTTTT
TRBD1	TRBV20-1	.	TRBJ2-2	CSARDPGTGGTGELFF	TGCAGTGCTAGAGATCCTGGGACAGGGGGCACCGGGGAGCTGTTTTTT
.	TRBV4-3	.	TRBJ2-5	CASSQEFGGDGGETQYF	TGCGCCAGCAGCCAAGAATTTGGTGGGGACGGGGGAGAGACCCAGTACTTC
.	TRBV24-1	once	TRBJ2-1	CATSDPGYYNEQFF	TGTGCCACCAGTGATCCCGGTTATTACAATGAGCAGTTCTTC
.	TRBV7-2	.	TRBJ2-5	CASSRVRGGETQYF	TGTGCCAGCAGCAGGGTCAGGGGAGGAGAAACCCAGTACTTC
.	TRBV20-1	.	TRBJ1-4	CSASPPRDRRGKLFF	TGCAGTGCTAGCCCTCCTAGGGACCGGAGGGGAAAACTGTTTTTT
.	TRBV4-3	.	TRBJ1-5	CASSQFRSFGQPQHF	TGCGCCAGCAGCCAATTCAGGTCATTCGGTCAGCCCCAGCATTTT
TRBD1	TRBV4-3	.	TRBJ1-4	CASSPGGQGASPLFF	TGCGCCAGCAGCCCAGGGGGACAGGGGGCCAGCCCACTGTTTTTT
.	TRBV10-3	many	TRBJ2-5	CAISDRETQYF	TGTGCCATCAGTGACAGAGAGACCCAGTACTTC
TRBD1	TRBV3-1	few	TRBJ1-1	CASSHRDLGGQGPGAFF	TGTGCCAGCAGCCACCGGGATTTAGGGGGACAGGGGCCTGGAGCTTTCTTT
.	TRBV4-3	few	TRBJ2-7	CASSQGGARGLHEQYF	TGCGCCAGCAGCCAAGGCGGAGCCAGGGGATTACACGAGCAGTACTTC
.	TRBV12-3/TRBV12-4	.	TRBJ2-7	CASSMTGRYEQYF	TGTGCCAGCAGCATGACAGGCCGGTACGAGCAGTACTTC
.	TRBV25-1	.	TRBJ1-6	CASSEWDSYNSPLHF	TGTGCCAGCAGTGAATGGGATTCCTATAATTCACCCCTCCACTTT
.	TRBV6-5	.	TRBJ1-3	CASSLGGRASGNTIYF	TGTGCCAGCAGTTTAGGGGGACGGGCCTCTGGAAACACCATATATTTT
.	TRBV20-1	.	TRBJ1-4	CSARGLTGKLFF	TGCAGTGCTAGAGGGCTGACAGGAAAACTGTTTTTT
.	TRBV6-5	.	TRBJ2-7	CASMLGTAYEQYF	TGTGCCAGCATGCTCGGGACGGCCTACGAGCAGTACTTC
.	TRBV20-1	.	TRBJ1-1	CSARWTEAFF	TGCAGTGCGCGGTGGACTGAAGCTTTCTTT
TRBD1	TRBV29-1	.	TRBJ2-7	CSGTGTGSYEQYF	TGCAGCGGAACCGGGACAGGGTCCTACGAGCAGTACTTC
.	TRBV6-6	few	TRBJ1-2	CASRKGVGESYGYTF	TGTGCCAGCAGAAAAGGTGTAGGGGAAAGCTATGGCTACACCTTC
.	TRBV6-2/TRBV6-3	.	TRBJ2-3	CASSYSVGTDTQYF	TGTGCCAGCAGTTACTCGGTCGGCACAGATACGCAGTATTTT
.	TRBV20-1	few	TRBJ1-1	CSARGQPNTEAFF	TGCAGTGCTAGGGGCCAGCCGAACACTGAAGCTTTCTTT
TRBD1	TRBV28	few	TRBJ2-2	CASSSGQAHTGELFF	TGTGCCAGCAGTTCCGGACAGGCTCACACCGGGGAGCTGTTTTTT
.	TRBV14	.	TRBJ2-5	CASSQVSTTRGTQYF	TGTGCCAGCAGCCAAGTGTCCACGACCCGGGGGACCCAGTACTTC
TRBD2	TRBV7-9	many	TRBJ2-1	CASKQAGGNEQFF	TGTGCCAGCAAGCAAGCGGGGGGGAATGAGCAGTTCTTC
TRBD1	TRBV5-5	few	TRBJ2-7	CASSGDRAFHEQYF	TGTGCCAGCAGCGGGGACAGGGCTTTCCACGAGCAGTACTTC
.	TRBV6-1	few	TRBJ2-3	CASRASPGPSTDTQYF	TGTGCCAGCAGGGCATCACCCGGGCCAAGCACAGATACGCAGTATTTT
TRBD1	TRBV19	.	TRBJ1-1	CASSIGRDRSNTEAFF	TGTGCCAGTAGTATTGGAAGGGACAGATCGAACACTGAAGCTTTCTTT
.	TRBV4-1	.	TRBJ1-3	CASSQPEDGVENTIYF	TGCGCCAGCAGCCAACCAGAAGACGGGGTTGAAAACACCATATATTTT
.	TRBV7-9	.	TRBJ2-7	CASSLEQLPPYEQYF	TGTGCCAGCAGCTTAGAGCAACTCCCGCCTTACGAGCAGTACTTC
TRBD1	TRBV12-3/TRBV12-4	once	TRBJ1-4	CASSPQGLSEKLFF	TGTGCCAGCAGCCCACAGGGGCTCAGTGAAAAACTGTTTTTT
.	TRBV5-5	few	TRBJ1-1	CASSTRDDTEAFF	TGTGCCAGCAGCACGCGGGATGACACTGAAGCTTTCTTT
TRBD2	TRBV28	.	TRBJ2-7	CASSGPSGALSYEQYF	TGTGCCAGCAGTGGACCTAGCGGGGCTCTCTCCTACGAGCAGTACTTC
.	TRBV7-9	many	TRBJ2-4	CASSLVWQQAKNIQYF	TGTGCCAGCAGCTTAGTGTGGCAACAAGCCAAAAACATTCAGTACTTC
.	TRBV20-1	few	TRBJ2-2	CSARDLRGGSGELFF	TGCAGTGCTAGAGATCTCAGGGGGGGGTCCGGGGAGCTGTTTTTT
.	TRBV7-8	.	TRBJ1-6	CSSRKGTTSESPLHF	TGTTCCAGCCGGAAGGGGACCACTTCGGAGTCACCCCTCCACTTT
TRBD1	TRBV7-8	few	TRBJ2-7	CASSPRTGKPEQYF	TGTGCCAGCAGCCCTCGGACAGGGAAACCTGAGCAGTACTTC
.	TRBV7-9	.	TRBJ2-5	CASRPFLPETQYF	TGTGCCAGCAGACCTTTCCTACCGGAGACCCAGTACTTC
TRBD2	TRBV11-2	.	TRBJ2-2	CASSYQTSGTGELFF	TGTGCCAGCAGCTACCAGACTAGCGGGACCGGGGAGCTGTTTTTT
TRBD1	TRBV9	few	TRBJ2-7	CASSVGGTATYEQYF	TGTGCCAGCAGCGTAGGGGGGACAGCAACCTACGAGCAGTACTTC
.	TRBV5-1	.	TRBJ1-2	CANSFGQTNYGYTF	TGCGCCAACAGCTTTGGGCAGACGAACTATGGCTACACCTTC
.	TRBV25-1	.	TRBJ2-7	CASSEYAGMVYGQYF	TGTGCCAGCAGTGAATATGCGGGTATGGTCTACGGGCAGTACTTC
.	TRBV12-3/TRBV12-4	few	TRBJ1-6	CASSRKGNGIYNSPLHF	TGTGCCAGCAGTAGAAAGGGAAATGGGATCTATAATTCACCCCTCCACTTT
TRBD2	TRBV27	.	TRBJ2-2	CASSLLAGGNTGELFF	TGTGCCAGCAGTTTACTAGCGGGGGGGAACACCGGGGAGCTGTTTTTT
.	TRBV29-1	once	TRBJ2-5	CSVETGQLPLQETQYF	TGCAGCGTTGAAACGGGACAACTACCCCTCCAAGAGACCCAGTACTTC
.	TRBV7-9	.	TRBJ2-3	CASSYSGSSTDTQYF	TGTGCCAGCAGCTATAGCGGATCTAGCACAGATACGCAGTATTTT
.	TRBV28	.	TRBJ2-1	CASSPLGAGTNEQFF	TGTGCCAGCAGCCCTTTGGGGGCGGGGACCAATGAGCAGTTCTTC
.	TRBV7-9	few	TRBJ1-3	CASSLGDTLFSGNTIYF	TGTGCCAGCAGCTTAGGAGACACTCTATTCTCTGGAAACACCATATATTTT
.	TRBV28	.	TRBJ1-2	CASSLDPQGSYGYTF	TGTGCCAGCAGTTTAGATCCACAGGGCTCCTATGGCTACACCTTC